This TCR beta chain was recorded in a study of T cells in Graves' hyperthyroidism and ophthalmopathy. Study as a whole: Sampling of peripheral blood happened at initial diagnosis, prior to any treatment.

This clonotype was observed many times. RNA transcripts served as the template for amplifying TCR beta CDR3 regions. A first-round RT-PCR of the TCR CDR3 used the HTBI primer set. TCRdb processed the multiplex PCR reads anew with MiXCR; each CDR3 protein has one entry. Of 700,000 to 850,000 distinct CDR3 sequences in the sample, roughly a third were seen once. Those patients with uncontrolled infection, other autoimmune disease, pregnancy or lactation were excluded. CDR1 and CDR2 from the germline V gene are SGHVS and FQNEAQ. This CDR3 has 16 residues. V lost 2 bases, J lost 1 base, and 7 bases stayed unmatched.

V is TRBV7-8 and J is TRBJ1-1; 7 bases are shared with TRBD1. Sequenced material: blood. The TCR originated in a woman aged 40 to 50 with Graves' hyperthyroidism. The CDR3: CASSLRLNRGNTEAFF. The CDR3 region has the DNA TGTGCCAGCAGCTTACGCCTTAACAGGGGGAACACTGAAGCTTTCTTT.